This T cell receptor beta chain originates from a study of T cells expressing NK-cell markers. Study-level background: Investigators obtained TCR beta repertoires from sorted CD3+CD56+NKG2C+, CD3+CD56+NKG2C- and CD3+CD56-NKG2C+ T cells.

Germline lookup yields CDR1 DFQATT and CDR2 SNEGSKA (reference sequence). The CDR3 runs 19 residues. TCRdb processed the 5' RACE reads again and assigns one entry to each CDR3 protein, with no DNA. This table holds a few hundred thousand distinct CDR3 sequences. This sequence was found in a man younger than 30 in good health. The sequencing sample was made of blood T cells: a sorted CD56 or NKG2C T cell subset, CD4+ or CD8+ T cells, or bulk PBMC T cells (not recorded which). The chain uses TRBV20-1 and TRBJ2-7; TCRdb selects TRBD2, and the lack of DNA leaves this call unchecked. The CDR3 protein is CSARDSPGLAGVNSYEQYF.